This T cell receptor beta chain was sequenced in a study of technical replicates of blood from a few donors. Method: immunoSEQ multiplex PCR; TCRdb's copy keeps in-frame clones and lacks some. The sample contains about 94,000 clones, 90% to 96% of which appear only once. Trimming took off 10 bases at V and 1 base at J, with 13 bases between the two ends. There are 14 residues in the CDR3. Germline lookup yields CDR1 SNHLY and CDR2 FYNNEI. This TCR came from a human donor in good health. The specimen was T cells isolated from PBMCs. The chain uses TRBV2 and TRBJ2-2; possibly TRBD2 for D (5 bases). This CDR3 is CATSSRGNTGELFF. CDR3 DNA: TGTGCCACCTCTTCCCGGGGGAACACCGGGGAGCTGTTTTTT.